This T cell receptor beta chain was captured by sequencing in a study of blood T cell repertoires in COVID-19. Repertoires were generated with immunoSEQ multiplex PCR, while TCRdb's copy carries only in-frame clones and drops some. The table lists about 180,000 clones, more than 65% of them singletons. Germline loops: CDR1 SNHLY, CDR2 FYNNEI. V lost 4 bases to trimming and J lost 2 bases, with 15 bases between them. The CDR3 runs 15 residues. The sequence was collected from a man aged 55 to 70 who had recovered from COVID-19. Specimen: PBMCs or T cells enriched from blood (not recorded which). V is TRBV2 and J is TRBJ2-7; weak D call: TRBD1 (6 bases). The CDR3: CASSVQRGFAYEQYF. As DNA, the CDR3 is TGTGCCAGCAGTGTCCAAAGGGGGTTCGCCTACGAGCAGTACTTC.